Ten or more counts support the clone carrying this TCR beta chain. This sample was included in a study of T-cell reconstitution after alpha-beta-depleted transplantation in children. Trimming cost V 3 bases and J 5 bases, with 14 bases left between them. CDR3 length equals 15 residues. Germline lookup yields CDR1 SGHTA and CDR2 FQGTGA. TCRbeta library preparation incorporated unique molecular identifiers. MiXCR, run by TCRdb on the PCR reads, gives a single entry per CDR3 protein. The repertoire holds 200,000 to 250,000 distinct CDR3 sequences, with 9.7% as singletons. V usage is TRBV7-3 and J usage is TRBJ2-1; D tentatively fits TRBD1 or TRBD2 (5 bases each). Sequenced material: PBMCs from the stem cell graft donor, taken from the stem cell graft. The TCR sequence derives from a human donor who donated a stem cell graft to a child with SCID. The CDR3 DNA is TGTGCCAGCAGCTTTGGGCAGATGGGGGACAATGAGCAGTTCTTC. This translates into CASSFGQMGDNEQFF.